These T cell receptor beta chains were read from a single sample in a study of radiation and T cells in renal cell carcinoma. Measured with immunoSEQ multiplex PCR; TCRdb has only the in-frame clones, and not every one. The sample lists 150,000 to 200,000 clones, 88% seen once, with around 10% in the top ten. Sequencing was performed on blood, taken from a patient whose treatment included radiotherapy and nephrectomy. These receptor sequences come from a woman between 45 and 60 years old with renal cell carcinoma. The CDR3 runs from the conserved cysteine through the conserved F or W.

CDR3 protein | J gene | V gene
CASSSTGSNQPQHF | TRBJ1-5 | TRBV7-9
CASSQARGGTEKEPQHF | TRBJ1-5 | TRBV14
CASSWERTGAINTEAFF | TRBJ1-1 | TRBV5-1
CASIRGPYGGGTYEQYF | TRBJ2-7 | TRBV19
CASSVGATEAFF | TRBJ1-1 | TRBV25-1
CASSLLPRDTNEKLFF | TRBJ1-4 | TRBV7-2
CASSVGTGSNQPQHF | TRBJ1-5 | TRBV9
CASSSRGNNSPLHF | TRBJ1-6 | TRBV27
CASSEARGGPLHF | TRBJ1-6 | TRBV2
CASSLFPDTQYF | TRBJ2-3 | TRBV18
CATFRGGGNYGYTF | TRBJ1-2 | TRBV6-5
CASSFPGVIEHGYTF | TRBJ1-2 | TRBV18
CASSLAAGGSSGYTF | TRBJ1-2 | TRBV7-8
CSVEIGVTTGYTF | TRBJ1-2 | TRBV29-1
CANTGTGHSYEQYF | TRBJ2-7 | TRBV5-1
CASSPQGMQPQHF | TRBJ1-5 | TRBV19
CASSGSRGQGYTF | TRBJ1-2 | TRBV2
CASSPSDRSMKTQYF | TRBJ2-5 | TRBV18
CASSLVEGMNTEAFF | TRBJ1-1 | TRBV5-1
CASSPPDTAGTAGGELFF | TRBJ2-2 | TRBV18
CATHTKHRDRGCEQYF | TRBJ2-7 | TRBV19
CASSPDSQVYGYTF | TRBJ1-2 | TRBV5-1
CATSGQGAEAFF | TRBJ1-1 | TRBV15
CASSPLSGGAPDTQYF | TRBJ2-3 | TRBV4-1